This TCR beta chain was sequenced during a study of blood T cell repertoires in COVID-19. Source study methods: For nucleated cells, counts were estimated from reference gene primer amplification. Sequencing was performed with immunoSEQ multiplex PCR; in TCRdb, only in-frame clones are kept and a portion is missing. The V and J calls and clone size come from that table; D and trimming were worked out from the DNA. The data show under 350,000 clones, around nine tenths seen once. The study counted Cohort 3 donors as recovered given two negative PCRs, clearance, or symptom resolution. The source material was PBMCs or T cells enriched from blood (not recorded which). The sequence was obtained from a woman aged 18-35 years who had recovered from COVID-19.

The CDR3 sequence is CASRPFTGRSYEQYF. The CDR3, as DNA: TGTGCCAGCAGACCCTTTACGGGTCGATCCTACGAGCAGTACTTC. The chain carries TRBV27 and TRBJ2-7; the D is unclear. The V gene lost 6 bases and the J gene lost 1 base, with 16 bases spanning the gap. Germline loops: CDR1 MNHEY, CDR2 SMNVEV (reference sequence). The CDR3 has 15 residues.